This T cell receptor beta chain was sequenced for a study of CD8 T cells in Susac syndrome. CD8+ and CD4+ T cells circulating in blood were sequenced for TCR beta. The multiple sclerosis controls consisted of treatment-naive patients with relapsing-remitting disease, either stable or active. Random-hexamer reverse transcription was applied to roughly 0.5 to 1 ug RNA. Amplification of the TCR beta CDR3 was carried out by immunoSEQ multiplex PCR, which spanned a total of 54 Vbeta and 13 Jbeta segments. TCRdb ran MiXCR on the immunoSEQ multiplex PCR reads and lists one entry per CDR3 protein. The sample shows about 210,000 distinct CDR3 sequences, about 95% of them seen only once. The germline V gene has CDR1 MGHRA and CDR2 YSYEKL. Trimming removed 1 base from V and 6 bases from J, with 12 bases in between. This CDR3 region has 14 residues.

This chain uses TRBV4-1 with TRBJ2-5; no reliable D call. The sequence came from a human donor with multiple sclerosis. Sample: CD4+ T cells from PBMCs. Written as DNA, the CDR3 is TGCGCCAGCAGCCAAGGGGTCCTAGTGAAGACCCAGTACTTC. Translated: CASSQGVLVKTQYF.